The rows below give T cell receptor beta chains drawn from one sample of a study of shared T cell receptors in the human thymus. Sequenced by immunoSEQ multiplex PCR; TCRdb stores in-frame clones only, minus some. Altogether 700,000 to 750,000 clones are present, 70% to 90% being singletons, with the ten largest covering roughly 0.01%. The data also belong to a second study, concerning human thymus T cells.

Sequencing input: thymocytes. Source of these receptors: a girl younger than two with a congenital heart defect. The CDR3 runs from the conserved cysteine through the conserved F or W. The order of the fields is D gene, J gene, V gene, clone size, CDR3 DNA, CDR3 protein. D genes are given only for firm matches. Clone size is shown for a subset of rows, as once, few, many or a class of expanded clone.

d_gene: TRBD2
j_gene: TRBJ2-1
v_gene: TRBV9
abundance: .
CDR3nt: TGTGCCAGCAGCATTCATGAGGGGCGGGGGGTGCAGTTCTTC
CDR3aa: CASSIHEGRGVQFF

d_gene: TRBD2
j_gene: TRBJ2-1
v_gene: TRBV7-3
abundance: .
CDR3nt: TGTGCCAGCAGCTTAACTATAGCGGGGGCCCCTGGGGAGCAGTTCTTC
CDR3aa: CASSLTIAGAPGEQFF

d_gene: .
j_gene: TRBJ2-5
v_gene: TRBV25-1
abundance: .
CDR3nt: TGTGCCAGCAGGGCCCCGGAGGGGAAGGAAGAGACCCAGTACTTC
CDR3aa: CASRAPEGKEETQYF

d_gene: .
j_gene: TRBJ2-7
v_gene: TRBV19
abundance: .
CDR3nt: TGTGCCAGTAGTAACCATCCTTTCTGGAGGCCGCCTTACGAGCAGTACTTC
CDR3aa: CASSNHPFWRPPYEQYF

d_gene: .
j_gene: TRBJ1-2
v_gene: TRBV4-2
abundance: few
CDR3nt: TGTGCCAGCAGCCAGCCAGGGGTCTATGGCTACACCTTC
CDR3aa: CASSQPGVYGYTF

d_gene: .
j_gene: TRBJ2-7
v_gene: TRBV5-4
abundance: .
CDR3nt: TGTGCCAGCAGCTACCGGGGACAAGAGATCGACGAGCAGTACTTC
CDR3aa: CASSYRGQEIDEQYF

d_gene: .
j_gene: TRBJ1-1
v_gene: TRBV5-6
abundance: .
CDR3nt: TGTGCCAGCAGCTTAGGGGGGGGCCATGAAGCTTTCTTT
CDR3aa: CASSLGGGHEAFF

d_gene: .
j_gene: TRBJ2-3
v_gene: TRBV27
abundance: once
CDR3nt: TGTGCCAGCGGTCCGGTCCAGGGTGGGGCAGATACGCAGTATTTT
CDR3aa: CASGPVQGGADTQYF

d_gene: .
j_gene: TRBJ1-2
v_gene: TRBV29-1
abundance: .
CDR3nt: TGCAGCGTTGAAGATGCACCACTGCCTCATGGCTACACCTTC
CDR3aa: CSVEDAPLPHGYTF

d_gene: TRBD1
j_gene: TRBJ1-2
v_gene: TRBV18
abundance: .
CDR3nt: TGTGCCAGCTCACCTTCTTGCCAGGGGGGTACAGTGTGCTACACCTTC
CDR3aa: CASSPSCQGGTVCYTF

d_gene: .
j_gene: TRBJ2-5
v_gene: TRBV5-4
abundance: few
CDR3nt: TGTGCCAGCAGCTTGTGTGAGGGCAGTCGCCAAGAGACCCAGTACTTC
CDR3aa: CASSLCEGSRQETQYF